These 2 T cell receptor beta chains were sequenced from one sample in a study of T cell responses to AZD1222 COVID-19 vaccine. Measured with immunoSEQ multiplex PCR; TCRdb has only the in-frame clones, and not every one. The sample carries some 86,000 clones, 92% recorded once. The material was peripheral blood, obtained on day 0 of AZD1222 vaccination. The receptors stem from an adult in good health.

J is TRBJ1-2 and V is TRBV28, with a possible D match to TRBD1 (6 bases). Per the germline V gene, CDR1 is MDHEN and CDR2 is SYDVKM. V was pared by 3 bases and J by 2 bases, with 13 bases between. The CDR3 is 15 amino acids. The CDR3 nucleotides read TGTGCCAGCAGTTTGGCCGGGGGCGCAAACTATGGCTACACCTTC. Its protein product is CASSLAGGANYGYTF.

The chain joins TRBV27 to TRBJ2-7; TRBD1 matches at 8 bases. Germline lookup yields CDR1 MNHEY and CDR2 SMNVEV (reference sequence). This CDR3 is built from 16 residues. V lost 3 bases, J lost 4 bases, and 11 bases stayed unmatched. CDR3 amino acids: CASSLIRGRGVYEQYF. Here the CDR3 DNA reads TGTGCCAGCAGTTTGATCAGGGGGCGGGGTGTGTACGAGCAGTACTTC.